This record covers a single T cell receptor beta chain. The antigen is unknown. Enrolled prospectively were adult allogeneic hematopoietic cell transplant recipients whose graft-versus-host disease was steroid-refractory. Median post-mortem interval was just under ten hours for GI, liver, skin and lymphoid tissues. These data come from a study of tissue T cells after allogeneic stem cell transplantation. Study results and limitations: Only a limited share of tissue TCRs appeared in blood or spleen. The study did not identify alloreactive or antigen-specific tissue TCRs, and some clones might be persisting host cells.

The V and J ends lost 0 bases and 2 bases, in that order; junction bases with no gene match: 5. Germline V lookup: CDR1 LNHDA, CDR2 SQIVND (reference sequence). This CDR3 spans 16 amino acids. Sequencing of TCRbeta CDR3 at survey depth gave sequences and template counts. The assay was immunoSEQ multiplex PCR, and TCRdb's table has in-frame clones only and misses some. Of a few thousand clones in the sample, 55% to 70% were seen once. This receptor was identified in a male patient of 60 years or more with steroid-refractory graft-versus-host disease after an allogeneic stem cell transplant. Some T cells may have originated in the graft donor. The chain links TRBV19 to TRBJ2-7; 9 nucleotides agree with TRBD1. The specimen was transverse colon tissue, collected at autopsy. The CDR3 sequence: CASSIEHRGRPYEQYF. The CDR3 nucleotides read TGTGCCAGTAGTATAGAACACAGGGGGCGTCCCTACGAGCAGTACTTC.